This T cell receptor (beta chain) was found in a study of T cells after posttransplantation cyclophosphamide. The CDR3 is made up of 13 amino acids. Germline-derived CDR1 and CDR2 are MNHEY and SMNVEV (reference sequence). The naive gate required viable CD3+CD4+ or CD3+CD8+ cells with CCR7+CD45RA+CD45RO-CD95-CD27+CD28+ phenotype. This table comes from immunoSEQ multiplex PCR, and its TCRdb copy is limited to in-frame clones, with some not included. The sample shows about 30,000 clones, roughly 90% of them seen only once. The receptor was isolated from a young man in good health and a related stem cell transplant donor. The chain recombines TRBV27 with TRBJ2-7; 14 positions match TRBD2. Sequencing was performed on naive CD4+ T cells sorted from blood. CDR3 protein: CVTQGTSGGLQYF. Written as DNA, the CDR3 is TGTGTCACCCAAGGGACTAGCGGGGGACTGCAGTACTTC.